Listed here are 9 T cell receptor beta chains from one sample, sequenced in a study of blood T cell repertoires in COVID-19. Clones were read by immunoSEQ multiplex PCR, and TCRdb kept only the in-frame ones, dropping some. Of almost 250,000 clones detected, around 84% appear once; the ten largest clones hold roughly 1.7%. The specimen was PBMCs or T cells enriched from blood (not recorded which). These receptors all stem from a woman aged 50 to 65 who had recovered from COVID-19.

The CDR3 protein is CASSLDVVGNTIYF. The CDR3 DNA reads TGTGCCAGCAGCTTGGACGTAGTGGGAAACACCATATATTTT. This chain joins TRBV5-4 and TRBJ1-3; D remains ambiguous. Trimming pared 0 bases from V and 4 bases from J, leaving 8 bases between. This CDR3 has 14 amino acids. Per germline, CDR1 SGHNT and CDR2 YYREEE (reference sequence). Using reference TRBV5-4 and TRBJ1-3 for the parts outside the CDR3, the full variable domain is ETGVTQSPTHLIKTRGQQVTLRCSSQSGHNTVSWYQQALGQGPQFIFQYYREEENGRGNFPPRFSGLQFPNYSSELNVNALELDDSALYLCASSLDVVGNTIYFGEGSWLTVV.

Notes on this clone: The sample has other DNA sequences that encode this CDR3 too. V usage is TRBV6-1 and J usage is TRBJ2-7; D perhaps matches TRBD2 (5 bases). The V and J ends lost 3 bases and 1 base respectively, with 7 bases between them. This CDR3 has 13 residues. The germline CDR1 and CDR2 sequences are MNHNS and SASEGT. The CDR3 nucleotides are TGTGCCAGCAGTGATACGGGATCCTACGAGCAGTACTTC. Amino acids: CASSDTGSYEQYF.

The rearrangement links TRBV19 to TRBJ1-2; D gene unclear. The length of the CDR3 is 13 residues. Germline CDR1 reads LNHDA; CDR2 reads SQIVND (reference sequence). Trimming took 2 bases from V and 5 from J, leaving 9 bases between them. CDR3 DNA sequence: TGTGCCAGTAGTATAACTACTGATTATGGCTACACCTTC. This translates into CASSITTDYGYTF.

The CDR3: CASRHGLAAGGEQFF. The CDR3 nucleotides read TGTGCCAGTAGGCACGGACTAGCGGCAGGGGGTGAGCAGTTCTTC. This chain links TRBV19 with TRBJ2-1; TRBD2 aligns across 10 bases. The V gene end was trimmed by 6 bases and the J gene end by 9 bases; junction bases not matched to a gene: 11. From germline, CDR1 is LNHDA and CDR2 SQIVND (reference sequence). The CDR3 has 15 amino acids.

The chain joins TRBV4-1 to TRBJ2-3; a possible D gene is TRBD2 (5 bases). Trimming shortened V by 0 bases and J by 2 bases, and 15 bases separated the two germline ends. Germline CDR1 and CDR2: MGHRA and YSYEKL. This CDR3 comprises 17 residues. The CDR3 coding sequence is TGCGCCAGCAGCCAAGAAATACTAGAACACTACACAGATACGCAGTATTTT. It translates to CASSQEILEHYTDTQYF.

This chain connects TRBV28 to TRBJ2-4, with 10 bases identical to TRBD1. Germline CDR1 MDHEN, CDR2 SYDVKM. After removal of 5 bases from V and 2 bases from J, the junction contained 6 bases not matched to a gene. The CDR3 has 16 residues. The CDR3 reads CASSPDRGLSKNIQYF. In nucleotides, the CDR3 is TGTGCCAGCAGTCCTGACAGGGGGCTTTCCAAAAACATTCAGTACTTC.

The CDR3 sequence: CASSLRGRANEKLFF. CDR3 nucleotides: TGTGCCAGCAGTTTGAGGGGGCGAGCGAATGAAAAACTGTTTTTT. The chain combines TRBV27 with TRBJ1-4; 7 bases fit TRBD1. Germline loops: CDR1 MNHEY, CDR2 SMNVEV (reference sequence). The CDR3 covers 15 residues. The trim removed 3 bases at V and 5 bases at J, leaving 6 bases unmatched.

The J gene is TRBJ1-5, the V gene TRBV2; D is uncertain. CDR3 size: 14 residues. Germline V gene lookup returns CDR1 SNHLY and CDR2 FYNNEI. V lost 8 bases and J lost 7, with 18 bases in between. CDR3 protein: CASARDAGDQPQHF. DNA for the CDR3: TGTGCCAGCGCGAGAGACGCGGGCGACCAGCCCCAGCATTTT.

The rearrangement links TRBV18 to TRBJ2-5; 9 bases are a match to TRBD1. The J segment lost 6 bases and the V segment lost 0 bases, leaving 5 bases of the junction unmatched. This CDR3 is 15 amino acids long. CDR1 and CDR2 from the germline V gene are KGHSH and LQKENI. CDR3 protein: CASSPPGTGQQTQYF. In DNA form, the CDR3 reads TGTGCCAGCTCACCACCCGGGACAGGGCAGCAGACCCAGTACTTC.